Presented here are 2 T cell receptor beta chains from one specimen sequenced in a study of blood T cell repertoires in COVID-19. Some clones are missing from TCRdb's copy, which holds only in-frame ones; the method was immunoSEQ multiplex PCR. In the table there are 200,000 to 300,000 clones, roughly 80% of which are singletons. Source material: peripheral blood. The receptor source for this set is a woman aged 18-29 years with acute or convalescent COVID-19.

The chain uses TRBV28 and TRBJ2-1; D might be TRBD2 (6 bases). Deletions cut 2 bases from V and 8 bases from J, with 10 bases between. The CDR3 is 13 residues long. CDR1 is MDHEN, CDR2 SYDVKM, per germline. CDR3 in amino acids: CASSLRLVDEQFF. For the CDR3, the DNA is TGTGCCAGCAGTTTACGACTAGTCGATGAGCAGTTCTTC.

J is TRBJ2-5 and V is TRBV6-5, with 7 bases identical to TRBD1. CDR1 and CDR2 from the germline V gene are MNHEY and SVGAGI. The CDR3 runs 14 residues. The junction had 5 bases not matched to a gene; V was cut back by 4 bases and J by 3 bases. The chain's CDR3 is CASSLNRGEETQYF. Here the CDR3 DNA reads TGTGCCAGCAGTTTAAACAGGGGCGAAGAGACCCAGTACTTC.